The entry below describes one T cell receptor beta chain. The antigen remains undetermined. The data derive from a study of immune evolution from preneoplasia to lung adenocarcinoma. Study in general: HLA loss of heterozygosity: 6% to 7.5% AIS, more than 14% MIA, about 35% ADC, none AAH. The study, taken as a whole, reports: From normal lung to invasive adenocarcinoma, top clone frequencies appeared to decrease. Normal lung had highest clonality; later lesions appeared denser, more diverse.

Between about 2014 and 2018, patients underwent resection in Japan or China. Method: immunoSEQ multiplex PCR; TCRdb's copy keeps in-frame clones and lacks some. This sample carries around 6,100 clones, more than 65% of them seen once, and the ten largest clones take 6.5%. The germline V gene has CDR1 MNHNY and CDR2 SVGAGI (reference sequence). V lost 7 bases and J 0 bases, leaving 13 bases between the germline ends. The CDR3 length is 14 residues. The chain recombines TRBV6-6 with TRBJ2-7; D remains ambiguous. The source material was FFPE lung adenocarcinoma in situ tissue. This TCR was sampled from a person between 60 and 79 years old with lung adenocarcinoma. Written as DNA, the CDR3 is TGTGCCAGCAAGACCGACGGGTCCTCCTACGAGCAGTACTTC. Encoded protein: CASKTDGSSYEQYF.